This T cell receptor (beta chain) was profiled in a study of T cells in Graves' hyperthyroidism and ophthalmopathy. About the research overall: Peripheral blood draws took place at initial diagnosis, ahead of any treatment.

The CDR3 sequence is 14 residues long. V was pared by 3 bases and J by 3 bases, with 9 bases between. Germline assignment: CDR1 MDHEN and CDR2 SYDVKM. Amplification targeted TCR beta CDR3 regions from RNA transcripts. A first-round RT-PCR of the TCR CDR3 used the HTBI primer set. TCRdb recomputed calls from the multiplex PCR reads with MiXCR, one row per CDR3 protein. The data hold a few hundred thousand distinct CDR3 sequences, with roughly 14% observed a single time. Study-wide results and caveats: Most thyroid clonotypes that were expanded above 0.001 also turned up in blood. Ophthalmopathy, which appeared later, was predicted by the model a median approximately 6 months before onset.

This clonotype has only a few counts. Its antigen is currently unknown. The receptor comes from a woman aged 25-40 years with Graves' hyperthyroidism. The J gene is TRBJ1-5, the V gene TRBV28, with D possibly matching TRBD1 (5 bases). Sequenced: blood. The CDR3 sequence: CASSFGQYNQPQHF. CDR3 nucleotides: TGTGCCAGCAGTTTTGGACAATACAATCAGCCCCAGCATTTT.